This entry concerns a single T cell receptor (beta chain). This entry is derived from a study of CD8 T cells in Susac syndrome. RNA, at 0.5 to 1 ug, was reverse transcribed with random hexamers. A multiplex approach, immunoSEQ multiplex PCR, amplified TCR beta CDR3 across 54 Vbeta and 13 Jbeta. MiXCR was run by TCRdb on the immunoSEQ multiplex PCR reads, yielding one entry per CDR3 protein. Of roughly 200,000 distinct CDR3 sequences listed, 85% to 95% were seen once; the top ten hold about 0.1%. The sequenced sample was CD4+ T cells from PBMCs. This sequence was found in a human donor with Susac syndrome.

As DNA, the CDR3 is TGTGCCAGCAGCTCAAGCGGGACAGGGGGCGATGGAAAACTGTTTTTT. Amino acid sequence: CASSSSGTGGDGKLFF. This chain connects TRBV21-1 to TRBJ1-4; the table calls TRBD1, which could not be checked here. TRBV21-1 is flagged as a pseudogene. The CDR3 has 16 amino acids.